A single sample is the source of the 29 T cell receptor beta chains below, sequenced in a study of patients and donors after allogeneic stem cell transplantation. TCRdb processed the RT-PCR reads anew with MiXCR; each CDR3 protein has one entry. The sample includes over 30,000 distinct CDR3 sequences, about two fifths of them seen just once. Sequenced material: blood, either unsorted or a sorted T cell fraction (not recorded which). The receptors come from a human donor who was either an allogeneic HSCT recipient or a stem cell or donor lymphocyte infusion donor (not recorded which). It is not recorded whose cells these are; they may come from a transplant donor.

The V gene is TRBV7-7, the J gene TRBJ2-1, with D possibly being TRBD2 (5 bases). The length of the CDR3 is 13 residues. Germline values: CDR1 SSHAT, CDR2 FNYEAQ (reference sequence). V gave up 2 bases and J gave up 10 bases, with 12 bases separating them. CDR3 amino acids: CASSLNSGREQFF. CDR3 bases: TGTGCCAGCAGCTTAAACAGCGGACGGGAGCAGTTCTTC. Variable domain in full (rest from reference TRBV7-7 and TRBJ2-1): GAGVSQSPRYKVTKRGQDVTLRCDPISSHATLYWYQQALGQGPEFLTYFNYEAQPDKSGLPSDRFSAERPEGSISTLTIQRTEQRDSAMYRCASSLNSGREQFFGPGTRLTVL.

This clonotype was seen more than once but under ten times. This chain uses TRBV5-1 with TRBJ1-1; D is undetermined. The CDR3 has 13 residues. Per the germline V gene, CDR1 is SGHRS and CDR2 is YFSETQ. Trimming pared 6 bases from V and 1 base from J, leaving 10 bases between. The CDR3 DNA is TGCGCCAGCACCCCTGGGGAGAACACTGAAGCTTTCTTT. Its protein product is CASTPGENTEAFF.

The J gene is TRBJ2-3, the V gene TRBV7-9; unclear D gene. There are 13 residues in the CDR3. Germline-derived CDR1 and CDR2 are SEHNR and FQNEAQ (reference sequence). Trimming removed 4 bases from V and 6 bases from J, with 11 bases in between. CDR3 sequence: CASSSRPLDTQYF. The CDR3 coding sequence is TGTGCCAGCAGCTCGAGGCCCTTGGATACGCAGTATTTT.

This clonotype has a handful of counts. The chain joins TRBV11-2 to TRBJ1-2; D not certain. Germline values: CDR1 SGHAT, CDR2 FQNNGV. CDR3 length: 13 amino acids. V shed 1 base and J shed 4 bases, with 7 bases lying between them. The CDR3 sequence: CASSLVEFYGYTF. The DNA for the CDR3 is TGTGCCAGCAGCTTAGTTGAATTCTATGGCTACACCTTC.

DNA for the CDR3: TGTGCCAGCAGCCTTTTCCATCAGCGGGGTGGCTACACCTTC. Its translation: CASSLFHQRGGYTF. The chain recombines TRBV7-2 with TRBJ1-2; unclear D gene. Per germline, CDR1 SGHTA and CDR2 FQGNSA. CDR3 size: 14 residues. V was shortened by 5 bases and J by 7 bases, with 17 bases between the two germline ends. Looking up the rest from reference TRBV7-2 and TRBJ1-2 gives the full variable domain: GAGVSQSPSNKVTEKGKDVELRCDPISGHTALYWYRQSLGQGLEFLIYFQGNSAPDKSGLPSDRFSAERTGGSVSTLTIQRTQQEDSAVYLCASSLFHQRGGYTFGSGTRLTVV.

The chain is built from TRBV5-1 and TRBJ2-5; D ambiguous. The germline V gene has CDR1 SGHRS and CDR2 YFSETQ. Trimming cost V 3 bases and J 4 bases, with 13 bases left between them. This CDR3 region has 14 residues. CDR3 amino acids: CASSSGPFGETQYF. DNA for the CDR3: TGCGCCAGCAGCTCCGGACCGTTCGGAGAGACCCAGTACTTC.

This clonotype was detected only a few times. The rearrangement uses TRBV11-2 and TRBJ2-5; TRBD2 might be the D (7 bases). The germline V and J ends were trimmed by 1 base and 5 bases, with 14 bases remaining between them. There are 15 residues in the CDR3. Germline V gives CDR1 SGHAT, CDR2 FQNNGV. CDR3 residues: CASSLGGGKMETQYF. As DNA, the CDR3 is TGTGCCAGCAGCTTAGGGGGGGGCAAGATGGAGACCCAGTACTTC.

The chain recombines TRBV28 with TRBJ2-7; D is uncertain. The germline V and J ends were trimmed by 2 bases and 7 bases, with 12 bases remaining between them. The CDR3 extends over 13 amino acids. Germline V gene data show CDR1 as MDHEN and CDR2 as SYDVKM. The CDR3: CASSLGGSREQYF. In DNA form, the CDR3 reads TGTGCCAGCAGTTTAGGTGGTTCACGGGAGCAGTACTTC.

V usage is TRBV4-3 and J usage is TRBJ1-2; no clear D gene. In germline, CDR1 is LGHNA, CDR2 YSLEER. The CDR3 covers 16 residues. V shed 0 bases and J shed 6 bases, with 17 bases lying between them. The CDR3 region has the DNA TGCGCCAGCAGCCAAGATGGGCCGGGGATTGTTAATGGCTACACCTTC. It is translated as CASSQDGPGIVNGYTF.

This sequence joins TRBV9 and TRBJ2-1, with D tentatively TRBD1 (5 bases). CDR1 and CDR2 from the germline V gene are SGDLS and YYNGEE. V was cut by 4 bases and J by 4 bases, with 6 bases left in between. This CDR3 contains 12 residues. The CDR3 loop is CASSQGYNEQFF. For the CDR3, the DNA is TGTGCCAGCAGCCAGGGTTACAATGAGCAGTTCTTC.

This clonotype was counted a few times. The rearrangement uses TRBV29-1 and TRBJ2-3, with a weak D call TRBD1 (6 bases). V was cut by 1 base and J by 3 bases, with 17 bases left in between. Germline CDR1 and CDR2: SQVTM and ANQGSEA. The CDR3 is made up of 16 amino acids. CDR3 loop: CSVEGLGTGRTDTQYF. For the CDR3, the DNA is TGCAGCGTTGAAGGGTTGGGTACAGGGCGGACAGATACGCAGTATTTT.

This clonotype was observed a single time. The genes are TRBV27 and TRBJ1-3; D possibly corresponds to TRBD1 (5 bases). V was cut by 5 bases and J by 4 bases, with 15 bases left in between. This CDR3 is 15 amino acids long. Germline CDR1 is MNHEY and CDR2 is SMNVEV (reference sequence). The DNA for the CDR3 is TGTGCCAGCAGTCCGTCTTGGGACGGAGGAAACACCATATATTTT. Amino acid sequence: CASSPSWDGGNTIYF.

This sequence joins TRBV21-1 and TRBJ1-5; the DNA was not used to check the table's D call, TRBD1. TRBV21-1 is a pseudogene. The CDR3 contains 16 residues. The CDR3 spells CASSKKRTGINQPQHF. DNA for the CDR3: TGTGCCAGCAGCAAGAAAAGGACAGGGATCAATCAGCCCCAGCATTTT.

The CDR3 protein is CAIRTEGQGTGELFF. As DNA, the CDR3 is TGTGCCATCAGGACCGAGGGGCAAGGCACCGGGGAGCTGTTTTTT. The gene calls are TRBV10-3 and TRBJ2-2; D could derive from TRBD1 or TRBD2 (5 bases each). The CDR3 is 15 residues long. V was pared by 6 bases and J by 4 bases, with 15 bases between. Germline V lookup: CDR1 ENHRY, CDR2 SYGVKD.

CDR3 sequence reads: CSASTDAGGYTF. CDR3 nucleotide sequence: TGCAGTGCTTCGACCGACGCGGGTGGCTACACCTTC. The rearrangement uses TRBV20-1 and TRBJ1-2; D not certain. The CDR3 is made up of 12 amino acids. Trimming removed 5 bases at V and 7 bases at J, with 14 bases between. CDR1 DFQATT and CDR2 SNEGSKA come from the germline V gene (reference sequence).

In its sample, this clonotype was seen many times. The rearrangement joins TRBV20-1 to TRBJ2-1; weak D call: TRBD2 (5 bases). V was clipped by 6 bases and J by 8 bases, with 17 bases between them. The CDR3 runs to 13 residues. Per germline, CDR1 DFQATT and CDR2 SNEGSKA (reference sequence). CDR3 coding DNA: TGCAGTGCCGTCGGACTCCATTTGGATGAGCAGTTCTTC. This encodes CSAVGLHLDEQFF.

The genes are TRBV5-6 and TRBJ1-2; 7 nucleotides align to TRBD1. Germline loops: CDR1 SGHDT, CDR2 YYEEEE. V shed 4 bases, J shed 6 bases, and the junction held 3 bases outside the gene matches. This CDR3 has 12 residues. The CDR3 DNA reads as TGTGCCAGCAGCCTGGGGACAGATGGCTACACCTTC. Protein sequence: CASSLGTDGYTF.

The chain couples TRBV20-1 to TRBJ1-2; a possible D gene is TRBD1 (6 bases). The V gene lost 5 bases and the J gene lost 0 bases, with 10 bases spanning the gap. CDR1 DFQATT and CDR2 SNEGSKA come from the germline V gene (reference sequence). CDR3 length: 13 residues. The CDR3 bases are TGCAGTGCTCCGGACAGTTCTAACTATGGCTACACCTTC. It specifies CSAPDSSNYGYTF.

The table lists this clonotype with a few counts. This chain connects TRBV12-3 or TRBV12-4 to TRBJ1-4, with TRBD1 identical over 7 bases. This CDR3 region has 16 residues. The V segment lost 4 bases and the J segment 3 bases; nucleotides outside the gene matches: 8. Here the CDR3 DNA reads TGTGCCAGCAGTTCCCTCAGGGGGGGTTCTAATGAAAAACTGTTTTTT. It translates to CASSSLRGGSNEKLFF.

The sample holds many counts of this clonotype. V gene TRBV7-7 combines with J gene TRBJ1-2; D is unresolved. This CDR3 contains 13 residues. Deletions cut 0 bases from V and 7 bases from J, with 9 bases between. The germline CDR1 and CDR2 sequences are SSHAT and FNYEAQ (reference sequence). The CDR3 sequence: CASSLADGSGYTF. As DNA, the CDR3 is TGTGCCAGCAGCTTAGCGGATGGCAGTGGCTACACCTTC.

This sequence joins TRBV20-1 and TRBJ2-1; 14 nucleotides line up with TRBD2. Trimming took 3 bases from V and 8 from J; bases not matched to a gene: 0. Looked up from germline, CDR1 is DFQATT and CDR2 is SNEGSKA (reference sequence). CDR3 length equals 13 residues. In DNA form, the CDR3 reads TGCAGTGCTAGGGGACTAGCGGGAGATGAGCAGTTCTTC. Translating it yields CSARGLAGDEQFF.

There are a few counts of this clonotype. The rearrangement links TRBV10-3 to TRBJ1-2; TRBD1 matches at 8 bases. After removal of 8 bases from V and 0 bases from J, the junction contained 2 bases not matched to a gene. This CDR3 region has 13 residues. Germline assignment: CDR1 ENHRY and CDR2 SYGVKD. CDR3 bases: TGTGCCATCGGGACAGGCGCTAACTATGGCTACACCTTC. Translation: CAIGTGANYGYTF.

J is TRBJ1-4 and V is TRBV11-3; TRBD1 might be the D (5 bases). The CDR3 extends over 15 amino acids. V shed 5 bases and J shed 6 bases, with 16 bases lying between them. Germline CDR1 is SGHNT and CDR2 is YENEEA. CDR3 in amino acids: CASSDSGTKDEKLFF. The DNA for the CDR3 is TGTGCCAGCAGCGACTCCGGGACGAAAGATGAAAAACTGTTTTTT.

In its sample, this clonotype was seen a few times. V usage is TRBV6-2 or TRBV6-3 and J usage is TRBJ1-2, with 8 bases fitting TRBD1. Germline V gene data show CDR1 as MNHEY and CDR2 as SVGEGT. Losses at the gene ends were 4 bases for V and 7 bases for J; bases not matched to a gene: 8. The CDR3 runs to 14 residues. As DNA, the CDR3 is TGTGCCAGCAGTTTACGGACAGGGATTTCTGGCTACACCTTC. Its protein is CASSLRTGISGYTF.

This clonotype was recorded a few times. The CDR3 protein is CASSYRGSQETQYF. CDR3 DNA: TGTGCCAGCAGTTACCGGGGCAGCCAAGAGACCCAGTACTTC. The rearrangement uses TRBV6-6 and TRBJ2-5, with D perhaps assigned TRBD1 or TRBD2 (5 bases each). This CDR3 spans 14 amino acids. The germline CDR1 and CDR2 sequences are MNHNY and SVGAGI (reference sequence). Trimming left V 2 bases short and J 1 base short, with 8 bases between.

V is TRBV10-3 and J is TRBJ1-3, with D hard to call. Deletions cut 5 bases from V and 0 bases from J, with 8 bases between. Germline assignment: CDR1 ENHRY and CDR2 SYGVKD. This CDR3 is 14 amino acids long. CDR3: CAISSDYSGNTIYF. In nucleotides, the CDR3 is TGTGCCATCAGTTCCGACTACTCTGGAAACACCATATATTTT.

This clonotype was counted at least ten times. The genes are TRBV4-3 and TRBJ2-1; TRBD2 is a possible D gene (5 bases). The CDR3 sequence is 15 residues long. The ends were cut back, 4 bases at V and 9 bases at J, with 19 bases in the middle. Per germline, CDR1 LGHNA and CDR2 YSLEER. The CDR3 here is CASSPQVRFGIEQFF. In DNA, the CDR3 is TGCGCCAGCAGCCCCCAGGTCCGTTTCGGGATTGAGCAGTTCTTC.

The chain combines TRBV5-1 with TRBJ2-2, with TRBD2 matching over 10 bases. Trimming at V came to 5 bases and at J to 2 bases, leaving 6 bases not matched to a gene. CDR3 length equals 16 residues. CDR1 is SGHRS, CDR2 YFSETQ, per germline. CDR3 nucleotides: TGCGCCAGCAGGAGCGGGAGGGTCTCAAACACCGGGGAGCTGTTTTTT. Translating gives CASRSGRVSNTGELFF.

This clonotype has more than one count but fewer than ten. The rearrangement uses TRBV12-3 or TRBV12-4 and TRBJ1-5, with D uncertain. The CDR3 loop spans 13 amino acids. The V end was cut by 2 bases, the J end by 5 bases, with 7 bases between. CDR3 loop: CASSLQWDQPQHF. CDR3 nucleotides: TGTGCCAGCAGTTTACAGTGGGATCAGCCCCAGCATTTT.